This T cell receptor (beta chain) was recovered during a study of Ad26.COV2.S vaccination and SARS-CoV-2 variants. In regard to this clone: The antigen remains unidentified.

Findings and limits, study-wide: Spike-specific TCR breadth was greater after Ad26.COV2.S than placebo. There was a possibility that the TCR breadth and depth analyses underestimated total T cell responses.

Treatment meaning: some 19 received Ad26.COV2.S at low or high dose, single or two shots; 5 received placebo; per-sample allocation not given. Samples analyzed were those drawn on day 63 after the first vaccine or placebo injection. The table came from immunoSEQ multiplex PCR; TCRdb's copy has only in-frame clones and leaves some out. This table has about 350,000 clones, around 89% appearing once. The sequencing here drew on peripheral blood, taken in a trial of Ad26.COV2.S vaccine versus placebo. The sequence derives from a person between 18 and 65 years old who received the Ad26.COV2.S COVID-19 vaccine or a placebo.

The CDR3 spells CASSLHGRSNQPQHF. The CDR3 nucleotides are TGTGCCAGCAGTTTACACGGAAGGAGCAATCAGCCCCAGCATTTT. J is TRBJ1-5 and V is TRBV28; D is ambiguous. V lost 2 bases and J 1 base, leaving 9 bases between the germline ends. The CDR3 consists of 15 residues. Germline values: CDR1 MDHEN, CDR2 SYDVKM.